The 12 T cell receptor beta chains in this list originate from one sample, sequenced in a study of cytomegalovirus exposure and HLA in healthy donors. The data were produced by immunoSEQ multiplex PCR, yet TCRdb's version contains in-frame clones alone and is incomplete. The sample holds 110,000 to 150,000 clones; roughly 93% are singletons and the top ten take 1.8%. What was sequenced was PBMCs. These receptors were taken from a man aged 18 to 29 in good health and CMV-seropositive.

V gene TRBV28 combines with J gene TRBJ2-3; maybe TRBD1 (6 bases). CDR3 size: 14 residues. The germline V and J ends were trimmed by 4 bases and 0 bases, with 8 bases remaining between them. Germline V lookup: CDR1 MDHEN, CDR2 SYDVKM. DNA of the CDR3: TGTGCCAGCAGTTGGGACATCAGCACAGATACGCAGTATTTT. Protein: CASSWDISTDTQYF.

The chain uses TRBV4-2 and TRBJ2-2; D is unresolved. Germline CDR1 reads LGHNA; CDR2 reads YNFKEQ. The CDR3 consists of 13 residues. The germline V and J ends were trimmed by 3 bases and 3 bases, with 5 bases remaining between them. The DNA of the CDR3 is TGTGCCAGCAGCCAGATAGACACCGGGGAGCTGTTTTTT. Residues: CASSQIDTGELFF.

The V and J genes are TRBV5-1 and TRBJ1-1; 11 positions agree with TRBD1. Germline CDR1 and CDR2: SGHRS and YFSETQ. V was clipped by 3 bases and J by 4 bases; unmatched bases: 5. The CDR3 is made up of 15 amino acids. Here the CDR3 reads CASSYGGTGGTEAFF. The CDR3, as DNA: TGCGCCAGCAGCTATGGAGGGACAGGGGGCACTGAAGCTTTCTTT.

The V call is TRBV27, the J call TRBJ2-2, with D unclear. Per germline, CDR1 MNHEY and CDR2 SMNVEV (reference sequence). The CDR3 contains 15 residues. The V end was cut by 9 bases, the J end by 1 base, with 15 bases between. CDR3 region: CARNQAFLNTGELFF. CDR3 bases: TGTGCCAGGAATCAAGCCTTCTTGAACACCGGGGAGCTGTTTTTT.

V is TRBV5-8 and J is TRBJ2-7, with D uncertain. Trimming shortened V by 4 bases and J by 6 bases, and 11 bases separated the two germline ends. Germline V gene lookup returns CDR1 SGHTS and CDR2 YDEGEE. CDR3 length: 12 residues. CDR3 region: CASSKTRTEQYF. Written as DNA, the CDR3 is TGTGCCAGCAGCAAAACAAGAACCGAGCAGTACTTC.

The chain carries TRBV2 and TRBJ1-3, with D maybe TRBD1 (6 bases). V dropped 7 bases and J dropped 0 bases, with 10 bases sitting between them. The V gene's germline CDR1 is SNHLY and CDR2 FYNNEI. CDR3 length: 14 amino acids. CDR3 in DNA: TGTGCCAGCAAACAGGGACACTCTGGAAACACCATATATTTT. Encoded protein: CASKQGHSGNTIYF.

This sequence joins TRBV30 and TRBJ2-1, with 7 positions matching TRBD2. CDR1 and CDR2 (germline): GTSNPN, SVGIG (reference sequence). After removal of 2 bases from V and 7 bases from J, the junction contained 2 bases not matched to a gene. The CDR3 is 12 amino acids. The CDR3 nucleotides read TGTGCCTGGAGTCCCGGGGGGAATGAGCAGTTCTTC. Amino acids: CAWSPGGNEQFF.

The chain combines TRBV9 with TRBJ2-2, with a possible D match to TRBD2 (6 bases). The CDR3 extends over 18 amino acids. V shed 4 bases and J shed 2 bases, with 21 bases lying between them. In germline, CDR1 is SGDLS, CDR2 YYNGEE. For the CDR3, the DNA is TGTGCCAGCAGCTCGCGGGACTCTCCGGGAGACAACACCGGGGAGCTGTTTTTT. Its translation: CASSSRDSPGDNTGELFF.

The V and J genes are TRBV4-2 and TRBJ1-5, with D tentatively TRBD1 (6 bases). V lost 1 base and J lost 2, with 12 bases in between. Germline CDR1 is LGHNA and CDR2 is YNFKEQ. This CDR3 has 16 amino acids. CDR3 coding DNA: TGTGCCAGCAGCCAAGCCGGGACATTGGGCAATCAGCCCCAGCATTTT. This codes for CASSQAGTLGNQPQHF.

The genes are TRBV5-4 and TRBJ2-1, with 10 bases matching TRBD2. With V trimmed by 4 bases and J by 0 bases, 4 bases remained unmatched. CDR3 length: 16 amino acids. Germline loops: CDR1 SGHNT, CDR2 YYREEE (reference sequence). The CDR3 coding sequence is TGTGCCAGCAGCCAGGGACTAGCGAGCTCCTACAATGAGCAGTTCTTC. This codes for CASSQGLASSYNEQFF.

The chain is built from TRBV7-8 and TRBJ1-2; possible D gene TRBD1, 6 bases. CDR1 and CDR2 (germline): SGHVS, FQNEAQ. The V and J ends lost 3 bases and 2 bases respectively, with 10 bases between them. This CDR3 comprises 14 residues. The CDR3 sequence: CASSFRGNNYGYTF. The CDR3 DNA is TGTGCCAGCAGCTTCAGGGGAAACAACTATGGCTACACCTTC.

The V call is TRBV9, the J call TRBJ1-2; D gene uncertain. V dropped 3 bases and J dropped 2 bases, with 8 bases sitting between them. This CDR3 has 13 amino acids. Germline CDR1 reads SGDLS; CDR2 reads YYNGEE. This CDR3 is CASSADLNYGYTF. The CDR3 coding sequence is TGTGCCAGCAGCGCCGACTTGAACTATGGCTACACCTTC.